These T cell receptor beta chains were read from a single sample in a study of neoadjuvant anti-PD-1 for oral cavity cancer. Using immunoSEQ multiplex PCR, the repertoire was profiled, and TCRdb retains in-frame clones only, with some absent. The table lists 6,000 to 10,000 clones, 62% of them singletons, with 3.2% in the top ten. Source: PBMCs, taken after nivolumab (anti-PD-1) treatment. All receptors come from a person between 35 and 79 years old with oral cavity squamous cell carcinoma. CDR3s include the opening cysteine and the closing phenylalanine or tryptophan. D genes are given only for firm matches. Expanded clones are given a class, and other clones once, few, many or no size at all.

V gene	D gene	clone size	J gene	CDR3 DNA	CDR3 protein
TRBV19	.	.	TRBJ1-3	TGTGCCAGCAGTGAGACTGGAGGAAACACCATATATTTT	CASSETGGNTIYF
TRBV9	.	.	TRBJ2-7	TGTGCCAGCAGCGTAGGTTCCGGGAGCTCCTACGAGCAGTACTTC	CASSVGSGSSYEQYF
TRBV30	TRBD2	.	TRBJ2-5	TGTGCCTGGGGTGCGGGGGGAAGGCGCCAAGAGACCCAGTACTTC	CAWGAGGRRQETQYF
TRBV2	.	.	TRBJ1-5	TGTGCCAGCAGTGGCGGAGGATCATATAGCAATCAGCCCCAGCATTTT	CASSGGGSYSNQPQHF
TRBV19	.	once	TRBJ2-6	TGTGCCAGTAGTCCGAGTCAGGGAAGCTCTGGGGCCAACGTCCTGACTTTC	CASSPSQGSSGANVLTF
TRBV19	TRBD1	few	TRBJ1-5	TGTGCCAGCAGAACAAGGACAGGGTCTAACAGCAATCAGCCCCAGCATTTT	CASRTRTGSNSNQPQHF
TRBV5-6	.	few	TRBJ2-5	TGTGCCAGCAGCCCAGGCGGGGTACGGGCAGGGGAGACCCAGTACTTC	CASSPGGVRAGETQYF
TRBV29-1	TRBD1	.	TRBJ2-7	TGCAGCGTTGCCGGGACAGGGGGCTTTAATTACGAGCAGTACTTC	CSVAGTGGFNYEQYF
TRBV11-2	TRBD1	.	TRBJ1-2	TGTGCCAGCACCTCCCCTAGGACAGGGGGCCATGGCTACACCTTC	CASTSPRTGGHGYTF
TRBV5-8	.	.	TRBJ1-1	TGTGCCAGCAGCCTCACAGACGGACTCGTGATGGAAGCTTTCTTT	CASSLTDGLVMEAFF
TRBV18	TRBD1	.	TRBJ1-4	TGTGCCAGCTCACCGGGACAGGGGGCTGAAAAACTGTTTTTT	CASSPGQGAEKLFF
TRBV6-1	TRBD1	.	TRBJ1-4	TGTGCCAGCAGTGAAGGGACAGGGGTGGAAAAACTGTTTTTT	CASSEGTGVEKLFF
TRBV2	TRBD2	.	TRBJ2-7	TGTGCCAGCAGTGGGGGGGGAAACCCCTACGAGCAGTACTTC	CASSGGGNPYEQYF
TRBV13	.	.	TRBJ1-2	TGTGCCAGCAGCTTCGCAGGGGAAGGCTACACCTTC	CASSFAGEGYTF
TRBV5-6	TRBD1	.	TRBJ1-2	TGTGCCAGCAGCGGGACAGGAAAGAGATATGGCTACACCTTC	CASSGTGKRYGYTF
TRBV13	TRBD1	.	TRBJ2-1	TGTGCCAGCAGCTTACAGGGGGCGTCCTACAATGAGCAGTTCTTC	CASSLQGASYNEQFF
TRBV5-6	.	.	TRBJ2-3	TGTGCCAGCAGCTGGGGCCAGCCTACTAGCACAGATACGCAGTATTTT	CASSWGQPTSTDTQYF
TRBV7-2	TRBD2	.	TRBJ2-7	TGTGCCAGCAGCCCAAACTTCGGGACTAGCGGATACGAGCAGTACTTC	CASSPNFGTSGYEQYF
TRBV28	TRBD1	.	TRBJ1-1	TGTGCCAGCAGTTTTTCGGCAGGGGGGGGAGCTTTCTTT	CASSFSAGGGAFF
TRBV7-6	.	.	TRBJ1-1	TGTGCCAGCAGCTTGAGAGGGGGGACCACTGAAGCTTTCTTT	CASSLRGGTTEAFF
TRBV6-1	.	.	TRBJ1-5	TGTGCCAGCAGTGAAGCAGCAGGGGATAGCAATCAGCCCCAGCATTTT	CASSEAAGDSNQPQHF